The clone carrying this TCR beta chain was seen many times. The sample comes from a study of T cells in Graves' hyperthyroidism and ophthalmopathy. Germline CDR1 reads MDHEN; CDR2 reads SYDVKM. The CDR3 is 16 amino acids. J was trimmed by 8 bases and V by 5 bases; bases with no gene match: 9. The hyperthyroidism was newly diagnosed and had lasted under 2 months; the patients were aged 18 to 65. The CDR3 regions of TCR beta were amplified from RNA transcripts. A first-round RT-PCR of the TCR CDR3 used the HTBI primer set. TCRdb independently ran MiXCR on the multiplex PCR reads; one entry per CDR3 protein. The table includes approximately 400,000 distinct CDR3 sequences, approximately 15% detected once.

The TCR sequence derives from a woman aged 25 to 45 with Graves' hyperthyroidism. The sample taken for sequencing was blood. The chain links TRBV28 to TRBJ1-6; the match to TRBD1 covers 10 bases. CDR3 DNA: TGTGCCAGCAGTCCCTCCCCGGGACAGGGGTATTCACCCCTCCACTTT. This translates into CASSPSPGQGYSPLHF.